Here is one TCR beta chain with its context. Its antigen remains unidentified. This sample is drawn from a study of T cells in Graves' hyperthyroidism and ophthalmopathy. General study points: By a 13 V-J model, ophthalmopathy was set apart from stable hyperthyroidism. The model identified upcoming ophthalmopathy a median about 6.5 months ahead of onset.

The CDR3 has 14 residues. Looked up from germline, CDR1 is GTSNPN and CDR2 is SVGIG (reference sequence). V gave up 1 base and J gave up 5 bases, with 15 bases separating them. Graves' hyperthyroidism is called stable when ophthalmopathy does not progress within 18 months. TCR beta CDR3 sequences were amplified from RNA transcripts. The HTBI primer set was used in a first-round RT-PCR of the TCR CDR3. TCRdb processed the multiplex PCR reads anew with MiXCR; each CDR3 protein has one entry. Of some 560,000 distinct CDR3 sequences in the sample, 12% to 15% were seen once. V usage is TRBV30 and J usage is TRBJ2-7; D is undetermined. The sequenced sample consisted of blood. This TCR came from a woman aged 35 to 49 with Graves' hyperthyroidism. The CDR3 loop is CAWSGSLPVNEQYF. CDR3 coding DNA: TGTGCCTGGAGTGGTTCACTCCCAGTGAACGAGCAGTACTTC. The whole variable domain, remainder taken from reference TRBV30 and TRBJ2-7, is SQTIHQWPATLVQPVGSPLSLECTVEGTSNPNLYWYRQAAGRGLQLLFYSVGIGQISSEVPQNLSASRPQDRQFILSSKKLLLSDSGFYLCAWSGSLPVNEQYFGPGTRLTVT.